The text below deals with one T cell receptor beta chain. This specimen comes from a study of blood T cell repertoires in COVID-19. The ends were cut back, 2 bases at V and 3 bases at J, with 16 bases in the middle. The germline V gene has CDR1 SGHRS and CDR2 YFSETQ. There are 16 residues in the CDR3. As originally analysed: How many nucleated cells were present was estimated from reference gene primer amplification. Measured with immunoSEQ multiplex PCR; TCRdb has only the in-frame clones, and not every one. V, J and clone size are those of that table, while D and trimming were read from the DNA. The sample consists of a few hundred thousand clones, about nine tenths of them appearing once.

The chain has TRBV5-1 and TRBJ2-3; a weak D match, TRBD2 (6 bases). The sequence came from a woman in her 30s who had been exposed to COVID-19. Sequenced sample: PBMCs or T cells enriched from blood (not recorded which). CDR3 region: CASSFGGADLTDTQYF. The CDR3, as DNA: TGCGCCAGCAGCTTTGGCGGGGCGGATCTGACAGATACGCAGTATTTT. Filled out from reference TRBV5-1 and TRBJ2-3, the complete variable domain reads KAGVTQTPRYLIKTRGQQVTLSCSPISGHRSVSWYQQTPGQGLQFLFEYFSETQRNKGNFPGRFSGRQFSNSRSEMNVSTLELGDSALYLCASSFGGADLTDTQYFGPGTRLTVL.